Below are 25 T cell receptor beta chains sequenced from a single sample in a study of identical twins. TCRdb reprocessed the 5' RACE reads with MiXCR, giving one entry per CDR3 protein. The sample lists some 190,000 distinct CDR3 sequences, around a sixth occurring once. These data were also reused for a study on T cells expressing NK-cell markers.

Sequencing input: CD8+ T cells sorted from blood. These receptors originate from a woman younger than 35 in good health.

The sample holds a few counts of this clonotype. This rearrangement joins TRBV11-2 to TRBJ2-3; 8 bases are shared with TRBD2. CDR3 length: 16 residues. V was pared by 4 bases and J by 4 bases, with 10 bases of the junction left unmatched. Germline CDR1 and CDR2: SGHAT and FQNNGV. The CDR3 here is CASSSIPGGPADTQYF. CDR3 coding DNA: TGTGCCAGCAGCTCGATCCCGGGGGGGCCCGCAGATACGCAGTATTTT.

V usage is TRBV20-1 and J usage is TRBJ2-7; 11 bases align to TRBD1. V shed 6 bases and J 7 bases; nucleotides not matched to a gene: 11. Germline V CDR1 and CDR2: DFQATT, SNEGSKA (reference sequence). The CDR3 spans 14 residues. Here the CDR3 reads CSAITGQGAGEQYF. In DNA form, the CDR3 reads TGCAGTGCCATCACCGGACAGGGGGCGGGTGAGCAGTACTTC.

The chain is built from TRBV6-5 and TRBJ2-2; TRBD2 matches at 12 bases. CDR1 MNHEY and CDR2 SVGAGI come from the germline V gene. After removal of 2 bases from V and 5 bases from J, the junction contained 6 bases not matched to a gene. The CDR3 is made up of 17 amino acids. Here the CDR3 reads CASSYARTSGETGELFF. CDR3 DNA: TGTGCCAGCAGTTACGCCCGGACTAGCGGGGAGACCGGGGAGCTGTTTTTT.

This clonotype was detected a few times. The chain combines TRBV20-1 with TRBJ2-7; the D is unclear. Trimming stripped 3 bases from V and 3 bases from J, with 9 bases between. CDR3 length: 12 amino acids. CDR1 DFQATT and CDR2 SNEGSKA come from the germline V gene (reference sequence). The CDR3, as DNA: TGCAGTGCTAGGGCGCTCGGCTACGAGCAGTACTTC. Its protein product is CSARALGYEQYF.

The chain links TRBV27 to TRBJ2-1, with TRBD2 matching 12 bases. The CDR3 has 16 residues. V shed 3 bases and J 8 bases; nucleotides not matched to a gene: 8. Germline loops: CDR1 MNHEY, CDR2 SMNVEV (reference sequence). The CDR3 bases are TGTGCCAGCAGTTTCCTACTAGCGGGAGGAGGCTATGAGCAGTTCTTC. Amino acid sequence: CASSFLLAGGGYEQFF.

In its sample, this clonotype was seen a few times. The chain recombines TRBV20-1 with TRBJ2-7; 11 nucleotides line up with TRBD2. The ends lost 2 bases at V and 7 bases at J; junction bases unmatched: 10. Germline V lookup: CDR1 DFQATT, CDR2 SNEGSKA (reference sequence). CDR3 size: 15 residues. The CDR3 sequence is CSARTGTSGRGEQYF. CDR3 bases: TGCAGTGCTAGAACGGGGACTAGCGGTAGAGGAGAGCAGTACTTC.

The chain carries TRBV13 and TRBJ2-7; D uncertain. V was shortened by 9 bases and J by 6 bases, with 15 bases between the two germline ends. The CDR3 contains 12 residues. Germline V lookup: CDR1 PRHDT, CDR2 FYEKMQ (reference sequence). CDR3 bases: TGTGCCAGTTCCGGGTTATGGGGCGAGCAGTACTTC. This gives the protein CASSGLWGEQYF.

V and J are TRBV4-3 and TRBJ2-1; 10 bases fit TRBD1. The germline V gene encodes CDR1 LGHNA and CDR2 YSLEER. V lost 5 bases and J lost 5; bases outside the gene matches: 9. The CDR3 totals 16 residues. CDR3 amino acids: CASSDGRDRGHNEQFF. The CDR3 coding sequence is TGCGCCAGCAGCGACGGCCGGGACAGGGGTCACAATGAGCAGTTCTTC.

CDR3 sequence reads: CASRLRGAGQIQETQYF. The CDR3 region has the DNA TGTGCCAGCAGACTTAGAGGGGCGGGCCAGATCCAAGAGACCCAGTACTTC. V and J are TRBV13 and TRBJ2-5; tentatively, D is TRBD1 or TRBD2 (5 bases each). The ends were cut back, 6 bases at V and 1 base at J, with 21 bases in the middle. Germline assignment: CDR1 PRHDT and CDR2 FYEKMQ (reference sequence). This CDR3 is 17 amino acids long.

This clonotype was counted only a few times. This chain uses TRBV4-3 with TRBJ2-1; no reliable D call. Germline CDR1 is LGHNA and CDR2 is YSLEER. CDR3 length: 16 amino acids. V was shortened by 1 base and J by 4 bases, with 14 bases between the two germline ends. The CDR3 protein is CASSQGKGPQYNEQFF. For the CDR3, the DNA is TGCGCCAGCAGCCAAGGGAAGGGCCCTCAGTACAATGAGCAGTTCTTC.

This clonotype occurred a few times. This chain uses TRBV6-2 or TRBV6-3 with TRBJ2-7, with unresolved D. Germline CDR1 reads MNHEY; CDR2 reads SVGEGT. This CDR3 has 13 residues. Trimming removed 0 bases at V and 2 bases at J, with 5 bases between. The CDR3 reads CASSYSSAYEQYF. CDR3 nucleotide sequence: TGTGCCAGCAGTTACTCGAGCGCCTACGAGCAGTACTTC.

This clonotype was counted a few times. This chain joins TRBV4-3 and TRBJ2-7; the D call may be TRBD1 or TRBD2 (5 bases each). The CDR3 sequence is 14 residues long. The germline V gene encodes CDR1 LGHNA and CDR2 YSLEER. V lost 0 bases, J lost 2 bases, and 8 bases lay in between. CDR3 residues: CASSQDPGPYEQYF. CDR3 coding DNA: TGCGCCAGCAGCCAAGATCCGGGACCCTACGAGCAGTACTTC.

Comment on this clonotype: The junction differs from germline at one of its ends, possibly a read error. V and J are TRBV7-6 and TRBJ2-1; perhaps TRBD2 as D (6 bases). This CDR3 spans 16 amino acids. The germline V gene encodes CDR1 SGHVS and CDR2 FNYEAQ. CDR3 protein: CASSLALGSSNNEQFF. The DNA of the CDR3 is TGTGCCAGCAGCTTAGCGCTCGGGAGCTCCAACAATGAGCAGTTCTTC.

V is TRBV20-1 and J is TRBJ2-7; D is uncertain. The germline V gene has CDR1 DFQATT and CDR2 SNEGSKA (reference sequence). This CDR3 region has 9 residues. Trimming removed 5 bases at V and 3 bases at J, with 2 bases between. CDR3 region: CSAGYEQYF. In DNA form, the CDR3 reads TGCAGTGCTGGCTACGAGCAGTACTTC.

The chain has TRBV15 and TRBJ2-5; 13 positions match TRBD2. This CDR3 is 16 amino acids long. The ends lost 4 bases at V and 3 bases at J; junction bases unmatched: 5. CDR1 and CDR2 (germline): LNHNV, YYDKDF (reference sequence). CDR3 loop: CATSIWTSGREETQYF. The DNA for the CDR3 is TGTGCCACCAGCATTTGGACTAGCGGGAGAGAAGAGACCCAGTACTTC.

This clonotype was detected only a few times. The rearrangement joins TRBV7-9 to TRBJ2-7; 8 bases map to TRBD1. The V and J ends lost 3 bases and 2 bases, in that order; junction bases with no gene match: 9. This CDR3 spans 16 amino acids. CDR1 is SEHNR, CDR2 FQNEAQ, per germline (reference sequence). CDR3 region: CASSFDLGQAPYEQYF. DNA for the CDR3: TGTGCCAGCAGCTTCGACTTGGGACAGGCCCCCTACGAGCAGTACTTC.

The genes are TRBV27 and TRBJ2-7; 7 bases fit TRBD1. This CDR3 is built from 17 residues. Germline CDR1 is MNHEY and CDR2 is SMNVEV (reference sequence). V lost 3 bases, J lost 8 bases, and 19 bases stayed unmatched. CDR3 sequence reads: CASSLTPRAAGTEKQYF. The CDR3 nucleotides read TGTGCCAGCAGTTTGACCCCCCGGGCCGCCGGGACAGAGAAGCAGTACTTC.

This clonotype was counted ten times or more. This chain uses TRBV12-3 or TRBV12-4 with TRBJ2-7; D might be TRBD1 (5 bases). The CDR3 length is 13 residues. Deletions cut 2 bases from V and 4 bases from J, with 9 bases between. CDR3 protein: CASSLYGAYEQYF. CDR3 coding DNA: TGTGCCAGCAGTTTATATGGGGCTTACGAGCAGTACTTC.

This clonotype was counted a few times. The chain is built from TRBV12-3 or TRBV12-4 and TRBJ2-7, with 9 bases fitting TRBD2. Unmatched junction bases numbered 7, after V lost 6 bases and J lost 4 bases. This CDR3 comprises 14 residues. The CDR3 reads CASRDSGGQYEQYF. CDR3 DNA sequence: TGTGCCAGCAGGGATAGCGGGGGACAATACGAGCAGTACTTC.

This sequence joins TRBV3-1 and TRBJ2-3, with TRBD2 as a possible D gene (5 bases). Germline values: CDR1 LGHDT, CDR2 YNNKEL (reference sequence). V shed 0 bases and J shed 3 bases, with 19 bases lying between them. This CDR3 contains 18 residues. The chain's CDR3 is CASSQDIMRADLTDTQYF. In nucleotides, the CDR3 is TGTGCCAGCAGCCAAGATATAATGCGAGCGGACCTAACAGATACGCAGTATTTT.

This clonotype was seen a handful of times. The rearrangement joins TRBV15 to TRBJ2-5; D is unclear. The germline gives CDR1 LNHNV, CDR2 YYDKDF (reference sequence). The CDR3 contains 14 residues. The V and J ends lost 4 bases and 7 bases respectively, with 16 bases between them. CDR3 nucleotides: TGTGCCACCAGCACGGTGCATCTGGAAGGGACCCAGTACTTC. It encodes CATSTVHLEGTQYF.

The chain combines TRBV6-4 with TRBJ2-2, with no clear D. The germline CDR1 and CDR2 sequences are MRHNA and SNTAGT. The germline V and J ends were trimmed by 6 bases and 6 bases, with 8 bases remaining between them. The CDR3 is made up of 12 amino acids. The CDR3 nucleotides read TGTGCCAGCAGAGCTTCATCCGGGGAGCTGTTTTTT. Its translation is CASRASSGELFF.

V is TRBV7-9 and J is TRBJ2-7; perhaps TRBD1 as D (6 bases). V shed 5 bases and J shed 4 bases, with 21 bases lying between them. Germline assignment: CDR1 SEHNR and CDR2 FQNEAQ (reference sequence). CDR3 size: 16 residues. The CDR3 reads CASSLTQGSQWYEQYF. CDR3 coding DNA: TGTGCCAGCAGCCTGACACAGGGTTCTCAATGGTACGAGCAGTACTTC.

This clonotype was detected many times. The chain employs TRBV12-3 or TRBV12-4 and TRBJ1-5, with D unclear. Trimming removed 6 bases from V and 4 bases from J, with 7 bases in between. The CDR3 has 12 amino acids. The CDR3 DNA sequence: TGTGCCAGCAGCTTGGGGAATCAGCCCCAGCATTTT. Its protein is CASSLGNQPQHF.

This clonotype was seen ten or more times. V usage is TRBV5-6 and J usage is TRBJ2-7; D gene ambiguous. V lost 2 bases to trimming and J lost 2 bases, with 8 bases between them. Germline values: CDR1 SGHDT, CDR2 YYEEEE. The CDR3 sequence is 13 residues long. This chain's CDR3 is CASSFGRTYEQYF. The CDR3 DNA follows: TGTGCCAGCAGCTTTGGCAGGACCTACGAGCAGTACTTC.